This T cell receptor beta chain is drawn from a study of blood T cell repertoires in COVID-19 (dated by TCRdb to 2018 to 2021). General notes on the study: Samples from collaborators originated in the United States, Italy and Spain and spanned both the acute and convalescent phases of COVID-19. The prospective study material was composed of cDNA or gDNA derived from T cells, B-cell-depleted T cells, or PBMCs. The dataset comprised deeply sampled blood TCRbeta repertoires from subjects exposed to, actively infected with, or recovered from COVID-19. A freely available public database, intended as a resource for researchers studying the immune response to SARS-CoV-2, is where the repertoires were released. Samples were obtained from the ongoing ImmuneRACE study (first 160 participants) and from 1,254 subjects provided by 6 global collaborators. The sample metadata nearly always contained a de-identified subject ID, COVID-19 status, age in years and sex. Where available, HLA class I and class II types were obtained from metadata supplied by the sample provider rather than from assay-based typing. Here is what the overall study found, with its caveats: The quantity of clinical and demographic metadata differed by source and by participant and was supplied without curation.

Collaborating institutions collected whole blood in K2EDTA tubes following their own protocols. For TCRbeta analysis, collaborators shipped samples in one of three forms: frozen whole blood, isolated PBMCs, or DNA extracted from either of those sample types. The immunoSEQ Assay, a bias-controlled multiplex PCR, was used to amplify TCRbeta CDR3 regions from genomic DNA. The source study handled its data this way. The number of nucleated cells in each sample was estimated from the amplification of reference gene primers within the assay. To quantify the absolute abundance of each unique TCRbeta CDR3 rearrangement, sequence reads were collapsed and filtered. Productive Simpson clonality was computed per sample as the square root of Simpson's diversity index over productive rearrangements. Here the immuneACCESS table is served through TCRdb, limited to in-frame sequences with V and J called. Missing clones are a known gap in these copies; in checked studies unresolved V genes cover under half, and the rest lacks a known reason. The V and J calls and the clone size are those of that table, but D and trimming were determined from the DNA. Within this sample are about 63,000 clones, with around three quarters of them counted one time only. The ten largest account for about 31% of the sample.

A remark on this clone: This receptor's antigen is unknown. No per-base quality is available; no much larger clone lies one base away.

V sheds 3 bases and J sheds 10 bases, leaving 10 bases between their ends. Counted from cysteine to phenylalanine, this CDR3 has 12 amino acids. CDR3 DNA is the only sequence kept; it has 36 bases, read in frame from the first base. The germline V gene encodes CDR1 SEHNR and CDR2 FQNEAQ (reference sequence). This receptor was taken from a human donor in a cohort sampled during active COVID-19. Material for sequencing was peripheral blood. Recombination linked TRBV7-9 to TRBJ2-1; the D segment could be TRBD2, given 5 matching bases. CDR3 loop: CASSFSREEQFF. The sequence in DNA is TGTGCCAGCAGCTTTTCCCGGGAAGAGCAGTTCTTC.